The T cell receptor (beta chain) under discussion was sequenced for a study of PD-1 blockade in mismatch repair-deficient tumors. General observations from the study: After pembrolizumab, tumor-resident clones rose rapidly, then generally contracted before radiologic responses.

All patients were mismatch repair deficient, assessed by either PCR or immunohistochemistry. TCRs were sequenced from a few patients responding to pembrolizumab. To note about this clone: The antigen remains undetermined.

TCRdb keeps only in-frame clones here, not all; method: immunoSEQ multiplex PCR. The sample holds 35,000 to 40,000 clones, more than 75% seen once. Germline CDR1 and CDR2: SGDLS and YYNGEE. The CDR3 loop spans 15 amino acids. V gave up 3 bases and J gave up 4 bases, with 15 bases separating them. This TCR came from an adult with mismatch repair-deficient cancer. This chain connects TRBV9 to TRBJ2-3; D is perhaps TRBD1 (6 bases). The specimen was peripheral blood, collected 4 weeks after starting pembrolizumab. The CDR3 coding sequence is TGTGCCAGCAGCGATTCGAGGGGGTCGGCAGATACGCAGTATTTT. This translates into CASSDSRGSADTQYF.